This T cell receptor beta chain derives from a study of beta chain features in type 1 diabetes. Whole-study findings and limits: Type 1 diabetes patients had moderately but significantly shorter TCRB CDR3s in all four CD4+ subsets. The analysis here could not establish whether HLA type shapes TCRB rearrangement.

This clone turned up a few times. Antigen unknown. Since all of the isolated RNA was reverse transcribed, expressed TCRB transcripts were what got sequenced. Clones were read by immunoSEQ multiplex PCR, and TCRdb kept only the in-frame ones, dropping some. This sample has 250,000 or so clones, with 27% found just once. The CDR3 has 12 amino acids. Germline V CDR1 and CDR2: SQVTM, ANQGSEA. The V gene end was trimmed by 7 bases and the J gene end by 9 bases; junction bases not matched to a gene: 6. The sample was central memory CD4+ T cells from blood. The chain uses TRBV29-1 and TRBJ2-1, with 10 bases matching TRBD1. The clonotype originates from a man aged 25-45 years in good health. CDR3 amino acids: CSARQGASEQFF. DNA of the CDR3: TGCAGCGCCCGACAGGGGGCAAGTGAGCAGTTCTTC.